The clone carrying this T cell receptor (beta chain) was seen at least ten times. Its specificity is unknown. This sample was taken from a study of T cells in Graves' hyperthyroidism and ophthalmopathy. The wider study: Blood was drawn when the patient was first diagnosed and still untreated.

This CDR3 region has 14 residues. The germline V gene encodes CDR1 LGHDT and CDR2 YNNKEL (reference sequence). V trimming: 4 bases; J trimming: 5 bases; junction bases outside the gene matches: 7. Hyperthyroidism patients were newly diagnosed, had disease duration under 2 months, and were aged 18 to 65 years. General observations from the study: Researchers found most expanded thyroid clonotypes above 0.001 in blood as well.

Researchers amplified the TCR beta CDR3 regions from RNA transcripts. Initially, a first-round RT-PCR of the TCR CDR3 employed the HTBI primer set. Using its own MiXCR run on the multiplex PCR reads, TCRdb lists one record per CDR3 protein. The repertoire includes nearly 600,000 distinct CDR3 sequences, over 11% of them detected once, and 5.8% sits in the top ten. The sequence derives from a woman aged 30 to 39 with Graves' hyperthyroidism that later progressed to Graves' ophthalmopathy. Sequenced material: blood. The chain carries TRBV3-1 and TRBJ1-2; 7 nucleotides align to TRBD1. The CDR3 nucleotides read TGTGCCAGCAGCCCACCTACAGGGGTTTATGGCTACACCTTC. Translation: CASSPPTGVYGYTF.